One sample yielded the 10 T cell receptor beta chains listed below, sequenced in a study of STAT3 mutations in large granular lymphocyte leukemia. The assay was immunoSEQ multiplex PCR, and TCRdb's table has in-frame clones only and misses some. This sample has 16,000 or so clones, with about four fifths found just once. The study, taken as a whole, reports: Every T-cell large granular lymphocyte leukemia patient had at least one immunodominant TCR beta clonotype.

Their antigen targets remain unknown. The sample comprised peripheral blood mononuclear cells. The receptors here all came from a man aged 50 to 60 with T-cell large granular lymphocyte leukemia. Some clones in this sample may be carry-over from other donors' samples.

The chain carries TRBV2 and TRBJ1-2; 7 bases map to TRBD1. Trimming took 5 bases from V and 7 from J; bases not matched to a gene: 13. CDR3 size: 15 residues. Germline V gives CDR1 SNHLY, CDR2 FYNNEI. The CDR3 DNA reads TGTGCCAGCAGTAAGGGACAGCAAAGTCGGGGTGGCTACACCTTC. Translating it yields CASSKGQQSRGGYTF.

This clone was recorded once. This chain connects TRBV5-1 to TRBJ2-2; no firm D call. Germline loops: CDR1 SGHRS, CDR2 YFSETQ. CDR3 length: 15 amino acids. V shed 3 bases and J shed 4 bases, with 13 bases lying between them. The CDR3: CASSSDAGTTGELFF. CDR3 sequence (DNA): TGCGCCAGCAGCTCAGATGCAGGAACCACCGGGGAGCTGTTTTTT.

V and J are TRBV2 and TRBJ1-5, with D hard to call. V lost 5 bases and J 3 bases, leaving 2 bases between the germline ends. In germline, CDR1 is SNHLY, CDR2 FYNNEI. CDR3 length: 11 residues. The CDR3 DNA sequence: TGTGCCAGCAGTCTCAATCAGCCCCAGCATTTT. It yields the protein CASSLNQPQHF. Looking up the rest from reference TRBV2 and TRBJ1-5 gives the full variable domain: EPEVTQTPSHQVTQMGQEVILRCVPISNHLYFYWYRQILGQKVEFLVSFYNNEISEKSEIFDDQFSVERPDGSNFTLKIRSTKLEDSAMYFCASSLNQPQHFGDGTRLSIL.

The chain carries TRBV7-2 and TRBJ1-1; TRBD1 agrees at 7 bases. Germline trimming cut 3 bases from V and 0 bases from J; bases unmatched to any gene: 1. Germline assignment: CDR1 SGHTA and CDR2 FQGNSA. The CDR3 length is 14 residues. The CDR3 loop is CASSFGQVNTEAFF. CDR3 DNA: TGTGCCAGCAGCTTCGGACAGGTGAACACTGAAGCTTTCTTT.

This sequence joins TRBV5-1 and TRBJ2-7, with 10 bases fitting TRBD1. With V trimmed by 6 bases and J by 8 bases, 11 bases remained unmatched. Per the germline V gene, CDR1 is SGHRS and CDR2 is YFSETQ. This CDR3 region has 14 residues. The CDR3 spells CASTSLDRGQKQYF. The CDR3 nucleotides are TGCGCCAGCACGTCCCTCGACAGGGGGCAGAAGCAGTACTTC.

The chain recombines TRBV7-2 with TRBJ1-5, with D maybe TRBD1 (5 bases). The CDR3 spans 14 residues. V gave up 1 base and J gave up 2 bases, with 6 bases separating them. Germline values: CDR1 SGHTA, CDR2 FQGNSA. CDR3 loop: CASSLGQRNQPQHF. In DNA, the CDR3 is TGTGCCAGCAGCTTAGGACAGCGCAATCAGCCCCAGCATTTT. The whole variable domain, remainder taken from reference TRBV7-2 and TRBJ1-5, is GAGVSQSPSNKVTEKGKDVELRCDPISGHTALYWYRQSLGQGLEFLIYFQGNSAPDKSGLPSDRFSAERTGGSVSTLTIQRTQQEDSAVYLCASSLGQRNQPQHFGDGTRLSIL.

J is TRBJ1-3 and V is TRBV19; D is uncertain. V dropped 3 bases and J dropped 1 base, with 4 bases sitting between them. From germline, CDR1 is LNHDA and CDR2 SQIVND (reference sequence). The length of the CDR3 is 13 residues. For the CDR3, the DNA is TGTGCCAGTAGTATCGGTTCTGGAAACACCATATATTTT. Translated: CASSIGSGNTIYF.

The chain carries TRBV19 and TRBJ1-5; 8 bases line up with TRBD1. The CDR3 is made up of 15 amino acids. V shed 3 bases and J 5 bases; nucleotides not matched to a gene: 6. From germline, CDR1 is LNHDA and CDR2 SQIVND (reference sequence). As DNA, the CDR3 is TGTGCCAGTAGTATGGGCAGGGGGCTCGATCAGCCCCAGCATTTT. It yields the protein CASSMGRGLDQPQHF.

The rearrangement uses TRBV6-1 and TRBJ2-3, with 11 bases identical to TRBD1. The CDR3 loop spans 14 amino acids. The V and J ends lost 3 bases and 4 bases, in that order; junction bases with no gene match: 0. Germline V gene data show CDR1 as MNHNS and CDR2 as SASEGT. Here the CDR3 DNA reads TGTGCCAGCAGTGAGGGACAGGGGGCAGATACGCAGTATTTT. Its protein is CASSEGQGADTQYF.

The gene calls are TRBV19 and TRBJ2-7; a weak D match, TRBD1 (6 bases). CDR3 length equals 15 residues. Deletions cut 4 bases from V and 3 bases from J, with 16 bases between. Germline CDR1 reads LNHDA; CDR2 reads SQIVND (reference sequence). This chain's CDR3 is CASSRSARGGYEQYF. The CDR3, as DNA: TGTGCCAGTAGTAGATCGGCTCGAGGGGGCTACGAGCAGTACTTC.